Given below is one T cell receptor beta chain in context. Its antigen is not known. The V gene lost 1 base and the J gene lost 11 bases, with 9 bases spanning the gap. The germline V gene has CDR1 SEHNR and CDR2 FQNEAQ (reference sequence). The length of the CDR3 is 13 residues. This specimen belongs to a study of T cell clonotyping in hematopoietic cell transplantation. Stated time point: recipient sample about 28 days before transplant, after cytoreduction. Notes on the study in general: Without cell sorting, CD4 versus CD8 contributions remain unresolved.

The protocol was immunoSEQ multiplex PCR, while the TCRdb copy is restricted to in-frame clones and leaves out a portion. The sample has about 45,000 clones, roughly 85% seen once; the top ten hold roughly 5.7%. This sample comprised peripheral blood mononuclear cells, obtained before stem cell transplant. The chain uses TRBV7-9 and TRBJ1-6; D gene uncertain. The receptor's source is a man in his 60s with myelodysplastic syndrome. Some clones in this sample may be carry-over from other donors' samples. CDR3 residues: CASSLGGRTPLHF. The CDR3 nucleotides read TGTGCCAGCAGCTTAGGTGGCAGGACACCCCTCCACTTT.